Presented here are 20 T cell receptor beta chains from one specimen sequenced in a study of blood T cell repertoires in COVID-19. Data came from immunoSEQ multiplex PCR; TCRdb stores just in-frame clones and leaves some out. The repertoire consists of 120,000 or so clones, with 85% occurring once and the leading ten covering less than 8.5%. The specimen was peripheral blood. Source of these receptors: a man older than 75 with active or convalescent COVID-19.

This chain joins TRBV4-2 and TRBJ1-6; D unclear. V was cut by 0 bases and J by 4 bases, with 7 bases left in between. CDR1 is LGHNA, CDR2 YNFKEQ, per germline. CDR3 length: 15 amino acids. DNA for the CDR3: TGTGCCAGCAGCCAAGAAGCACAGTATAATTCACCCCTCCACTTT. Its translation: CASSQEAQYNSPLHF.

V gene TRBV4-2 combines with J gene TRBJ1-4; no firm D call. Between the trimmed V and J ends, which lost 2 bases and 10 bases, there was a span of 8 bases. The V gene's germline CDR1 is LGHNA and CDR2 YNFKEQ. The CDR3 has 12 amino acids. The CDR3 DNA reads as TGTGCCAGCAGCCAATACCTAGGAAAACTGTTTTTT. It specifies CASSQYLGKLFF.

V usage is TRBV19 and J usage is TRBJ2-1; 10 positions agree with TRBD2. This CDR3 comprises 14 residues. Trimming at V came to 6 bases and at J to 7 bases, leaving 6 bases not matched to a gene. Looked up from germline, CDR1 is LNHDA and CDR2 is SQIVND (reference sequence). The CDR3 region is CASSKASGRNEQFF. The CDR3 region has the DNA TGTGCCAGTAGCAAGGCTAGCGGGAGAAATGAGCAGTTCTTC. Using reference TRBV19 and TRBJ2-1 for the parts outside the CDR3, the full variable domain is DGGITQSPKYLFRKEGQNVTLSCEQNLNHDAMYWYRQDPGQGLRLIYYSQIVNDFQKGDIAEGYSVSREKKESFPLTVTSAQKNPTAFYLCASSKASGRNEQFFGPGTRLTVL.

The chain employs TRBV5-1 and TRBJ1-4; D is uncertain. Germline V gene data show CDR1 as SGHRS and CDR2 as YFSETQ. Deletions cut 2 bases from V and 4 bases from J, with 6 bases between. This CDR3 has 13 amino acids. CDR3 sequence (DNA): TGCGCCAGCAGCTTCCCGGGTAATGAAAAACTGTTTTTT. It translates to CASSFPGNEKLFF.

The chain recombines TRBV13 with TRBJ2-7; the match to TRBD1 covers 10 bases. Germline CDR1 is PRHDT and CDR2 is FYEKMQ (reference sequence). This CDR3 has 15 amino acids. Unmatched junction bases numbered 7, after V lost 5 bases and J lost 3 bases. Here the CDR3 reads CASSLDRGLIYEQYF. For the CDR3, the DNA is TGTGCCAGCAGCCTTGACAGGGGGCTAATCTACGAGCAGTACTTC.

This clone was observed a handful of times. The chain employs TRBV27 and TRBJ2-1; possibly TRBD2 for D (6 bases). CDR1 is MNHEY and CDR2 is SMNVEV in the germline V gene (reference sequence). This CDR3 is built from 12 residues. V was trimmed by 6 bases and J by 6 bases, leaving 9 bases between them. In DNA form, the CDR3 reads TGTGCCAGCAGGGCGGGGTCCAATGAGCAGTTCTTC. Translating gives CASRAGSNEQFF.

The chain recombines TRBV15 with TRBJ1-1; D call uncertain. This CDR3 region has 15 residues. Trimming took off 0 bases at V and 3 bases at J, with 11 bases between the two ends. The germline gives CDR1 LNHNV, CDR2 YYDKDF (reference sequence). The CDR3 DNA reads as TGTGCCACCAGCAGAGATCGGGTCTTCGACACTGAAGCTTTCTTT. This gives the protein CATSRDRVFDTEAFF.

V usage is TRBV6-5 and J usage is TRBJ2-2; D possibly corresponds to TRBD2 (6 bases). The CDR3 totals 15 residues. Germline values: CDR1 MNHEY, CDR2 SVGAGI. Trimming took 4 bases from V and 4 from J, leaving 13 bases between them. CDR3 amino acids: CASSWRDLRTGELFF. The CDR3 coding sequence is TGTGCCAGCAGTTGGCGGGACTTACGCACCGGGGAGCTGTTTTTT.

The CDR3 DNA reads as TGTGCCAGCATGGGGGGGCTCCCAAATACCGAGCAGTTCTTC. Translation gives CASMGGLPNTEQFF. This chain connects TRBV2 to TRBJ2-1; possibly TRBD2 for D (7 bases). CDR3 size: 14 residues. V was trimmed by 7 bases and J by 10 bases, leaving 20 bases between them. CDR1 and CDR2 from the germline V gene are SNHLY and FYNNEI. Looking up the rest from reference TRBV2 and TRBJ2-1 gives the full variable domain: EPEVTQTPSHQVTQMGQEVILRCVPISNHLYFYWYRQILGQKVEFLVSFYNNEISEKSEIFDDQFSVERPDGSNFTLKIRSTKLEDSAMYFCASMGGLPNTEQFFGPGTRLTVL.

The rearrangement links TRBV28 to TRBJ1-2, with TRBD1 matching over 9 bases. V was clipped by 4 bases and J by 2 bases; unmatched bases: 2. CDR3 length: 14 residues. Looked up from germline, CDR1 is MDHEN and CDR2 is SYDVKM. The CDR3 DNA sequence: TGTGCCAGCAGTTACAGGGGGCGAAACTATGGCTACACCTTC. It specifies CASSYRGRNYGYTF.

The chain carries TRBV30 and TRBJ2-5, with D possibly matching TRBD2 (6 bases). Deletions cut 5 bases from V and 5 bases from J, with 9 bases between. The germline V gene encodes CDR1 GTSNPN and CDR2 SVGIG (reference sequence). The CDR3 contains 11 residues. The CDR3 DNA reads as TGTGCCTGGGGGGGGTGGGAGACCCAGTACTTC. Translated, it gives CAWGGWETQYF.

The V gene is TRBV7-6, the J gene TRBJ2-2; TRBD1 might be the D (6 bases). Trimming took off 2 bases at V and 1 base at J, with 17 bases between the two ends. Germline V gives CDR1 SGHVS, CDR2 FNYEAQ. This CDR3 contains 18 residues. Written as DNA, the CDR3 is TGTGCCAGCAGCTTAAGGCTGCTGACAGGCTGGAACACCGGGGAGCTGTTTTTT. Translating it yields CASSLRLLTGWNTGELFF.

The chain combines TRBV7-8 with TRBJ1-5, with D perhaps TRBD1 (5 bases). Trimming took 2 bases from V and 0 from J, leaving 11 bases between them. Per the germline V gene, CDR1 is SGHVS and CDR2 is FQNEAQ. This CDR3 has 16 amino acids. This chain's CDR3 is CASSLLGGDSNQPQHF. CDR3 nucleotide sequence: TGTGCCAGCAGCTTATTGGGGGGGGATAGCAATCAGCCCCAGCATTTT.

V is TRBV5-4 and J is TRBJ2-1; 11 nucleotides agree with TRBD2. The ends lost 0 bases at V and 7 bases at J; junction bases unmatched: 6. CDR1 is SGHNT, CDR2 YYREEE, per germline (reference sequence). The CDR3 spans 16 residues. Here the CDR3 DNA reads TGTGCCAGCAGCTTGGCCGGGCTAGCGGGGGGAAATGAGCAGTTCTTC. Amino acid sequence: CASSLAGLAGGNEQFF.

The CDR3 loop reads CASSRRGPYGYTF. The DNA for the CDR3 is TGTGCCAGCAGCCGCAGGGGGCCGTATGGCTACACCTTC. The gene calls are TRBV7-9 and TRBJ1-2; 8 positions agree with TRBD1. CDR3 length equals 13 residues. Germline CDR1 SEHNR, CDR2 FQNEAQ (reference sequence). The V and J ends lost 5 bases and 5 bases, in that order; junction bases with no gene match: 4.

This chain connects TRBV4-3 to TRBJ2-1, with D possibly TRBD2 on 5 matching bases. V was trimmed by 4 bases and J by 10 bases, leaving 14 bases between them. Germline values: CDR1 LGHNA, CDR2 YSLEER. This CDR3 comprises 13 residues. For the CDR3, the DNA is TGCGCCAGCAGCCCACACTTGCGGGCCGAGCAGTTCTTC. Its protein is CASSPHLRAEQFF.

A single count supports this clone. CDR3 bases: TGTGCCAGCAGCAACGGACAGGGGTCGAACTATGGCTACACCTTC. Translating gives CASSNGQGSNYGYTF. The V call is TRBV6-5, the J call TRBJ1-2, with 9 bases aligning to TRBD1. This CDR3 has 15 residues. The ends lost 6 bases at V and 2 bases at J; junction bases unmatched: 7. In germline, CDR1 is MNHEY, CDR2 SVGAGI.

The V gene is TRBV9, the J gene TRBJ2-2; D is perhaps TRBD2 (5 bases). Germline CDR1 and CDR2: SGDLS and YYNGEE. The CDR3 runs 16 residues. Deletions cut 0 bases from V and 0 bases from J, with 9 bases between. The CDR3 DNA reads TGTGCCAGCAGCGTAGGACGGGGAACGAACACCGGGGAGCTGTTTTTT. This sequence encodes CASSVGRGTNTGELFF.

CDR3 protein: CASRGSGRGGETQYF. CDR3 nucleotides: TGTGCCAGCCGAGGTAGCGGGAGGGGAGGAGAGACCCAGTACTTC. The rearrangement links TRBV6-4 to TRBJ2-5, with TRBD2 identical over 11 bases. The junction had 9 bases not matched to a gene; V was cut back by 8 bases and J by 4 bases. Germline V lookup: CDR1 MRHNA, CDR2 SNTAGT. The CDR3 loop spans 15 amino acids.

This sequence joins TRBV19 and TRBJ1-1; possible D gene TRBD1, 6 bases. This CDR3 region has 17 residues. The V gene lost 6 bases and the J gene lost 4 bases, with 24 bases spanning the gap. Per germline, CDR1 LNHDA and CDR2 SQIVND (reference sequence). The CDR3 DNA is TGTGCCAGTAGGGCTGACAGGCTGGGTCCGGTGGGCACTGAAGCTTTCTTT. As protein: CASRADRLGPVGTEAFF.